One and the same sample provided the 20 T cell receptor beta chains below, sequenced in a study of blood T cell repertoires in COVID-19. The method was immunoSEQ multiplex PCR; TCRdb's version includes in-frame clones alone and lacks a portion of them. The table lists 9,500 to 15,000 clones, about 85% of them singletons. The sequenced sample consisted of peripheral blood. These receptors all come from a human donor in a cohort sampled during active COVID-19.

This chain uses TRBV27 with TRBJ2-5, with D uncertain. Per germline, CDR1 MNHEY and CDR2 SMNVEV (reference sequence). The CDR3 loop spans 12 amino acids. V was pared by 6 bases and J by 5 bases, with 10 bases between. CDR3 nucleotide sequence: TGTGCCAGCAGGACTTATGGGGAGACCCAGTACTTC. It translates to CASRTYGETQYF.

V usage is TRBV10-3 and J usage is TRBJ1-6, with D hard to call. Deletions cut 4 bases from V and 8 bases from J, with 15 bases between. Germline CDR1 and CDR2: ENHRY and SYGVKD. This CDR3 comprises 15 residues. The CDR3 DNA follows: TGTGCCATCAGTGGAACCTCCCCCGGGTATTCACCCCTCCACTTT. Its protein is CAISGTSPGYSPLHF.

The chain employs TRBV28 and TRBJ1-1, with 8 bases fitting TRBD1. This CDR3 spans 16 amino acids. J gave up 0 bases and V 2 bases, and 5 bases lay outside the gene matches. The germline V gene has CDR1 MDHEN and CDR2 SYDVKM. The CDR3 DNA is TGTGCCAGCAGTTTACGGCAGGGGGCTATGAACACTGAAGCTTTCTTT. This encodes CASSLRQGAMNTEAFF.

This clone was seen just once. This chain links TRBV28 with TRBJ1-3; 7 bases align to TRBD1. This CDR3 contains 17 residues. Per the germline V gene, CDR1 is MDHEN and CDR2 is SYDVKM. The V segment lost 4 bases and the J segment 0 bases; nucleotides outside the gene matches: 9. The CDR3 loop reads CASSSSTGFGSGNTIYF. CDR3 sequence (DNA): TGTGCCAGCAGTTCCTCGACAGGGTTCGGCTCTGGAAACACCATATATTTT.

V gene TRBV2 combines with J gene TRBJ2-2, with D maybe TRBD2 (7 bases). There are 18 residues in the CDR3. Trimming stripped 3 bases from V and 3 bases from J, with 20 bases between. CDR1 SNHLY and CDR2 FYNNEI come from the germline V gene. In DNA, the CDR3 is TGTGCCAGCAGTGAGGGGGCCACAGCGGGACTACACACCGGGGAGCTGTTTTTT. Translation: CASSEGATAGLHTGELFF.

This clone is categorized as large. The chain employs TRBV7-7 and TRBJ2-2, with 8 bases lining up with TRBD1. Per the germline V gene, CDR1 is SSHAT and CDR2 is FNYEAQ (reference sequence). The trim removed 3 bases at V and 4 bases at J, leaving 4 bases unmatched. The CDR3 totals 15 residues. The CDR3 here is CASSLIQGVTGELFF. As DNA, the CDR3 is TGTGCCAGCAGCTTGATACAGGGGGTCACCGGGGAGCTGTTTTTT.

The V gene is TRBV7-8, the J gene TRBJ1-4; 8 bases map to TRBD1. CDR1 SGHVS and CDR2 FQNEAQ come from the germline V gene. Trimming took 4 bases from V and 7 from J; bases not matched to a gene: 8. This CDR3 has 15 amino acids. CDR3 region: CASSSQTGVVEKLFF. The CDR3, as DNA: TGTGCCAGCAGCTCGCAGACAGGGGTGGTTGAAAAACTGTTTTTT.

CDR3 amino acids: CASRWTEDTGELFF. The DNA for the CDR3 is TGTGCCAGCAGGTGGACAGAAGACACCGGGGAGCTGTTTTTT. J is TRBJ2-2 and V is TRBV2; D perhaps matches TRBD1 (6 bases). CDR3 length: 14 amino acids. V dropped 6 bases and J dropped 3 bases, with 11 bases sitting between them. Germline V gene sequence: CDR1 SNHLY, CDR2 FYNNEI.

This rearrangement joins TRBV6-1 to TRBJ2-1; D perhaps matches TRBD2 (6 bases). This CDR3 contains 14 residues. V was cut by 3 bases and J by 6 bases, with 12 bases left in between. Germline loops: CDR1 MNHNS, CDR2 SASEGT. CDR3: CASSEEGSVNEQFF. CDR3 in DNA: TGTGCCAGCAGTGAGGAGGGGTCGGTCAATGAGCAGTTCTTC.

The chain couples TRBV11-3 to TRBJ2-2, with 10 bases that match TRBD1. This CDR3 is built from 15 residues. The germline CDR1 and CDR2 sequences are SGHNT and YENEEA. The J segment lost 5 bases and the V segment lost 5 bases, leaving 5 bases of the junction unmatched. The CDR3 DNA sequence: TGTGCCAGCAGCCGCCGGGACAGGGGTACCGGGGAGCTGTTTTTT. Its translation: CASSRRDRGTGELFF.

The chain combines TRBV10-2 with TRBJ2-2, with 7 bases aligning to TRBD2. Germline-derived CDR1 and CDR2 are WSHSY and SAAADI. The CDR3 is made up of 14 amino acids. The trim removed 8 bases at V and 2 bases at J, leaving 5 bases unmatched. The CDR3 DNA reads as TGCGCCAGCCGGGGGGTGGCAAACACCGGGGAGCTGTTTTTT. Residues: CASRGVANTGELFF.

The chain is built from TRBV28 and TRBJ1-2; D uncertain. CDR3 length equals 14 residues. Germline assignment: CDR1 MDHEN and CDR2 SYDVKM. The germline V and J ends were trimmed by 2 bases and 5 bases, with 12 bases remaining between them. CDR3 in amino acids: CASSLVQTIYGYTF. CDR3 DNA: TGTGCCAGCAGTTTAGTACAGACTATTTATGGCTACACCTTC.

This clone was observed a few times. The chain couples TRBV19 to TRBJ1-2; D gene uncertain. V lost 9 bases, J lost 2 bases, and 13 bases lay in between. CDR3 length equals 13 residues. Per germline, CDR1 LNHDA and CDR2 SQIVND (reference sequence). The CDR3 sequence: CASKRTVNYGYTF. The CDR3 coding sequence is TGTGCCAGCAAGCGGACTGTGAACTATGGCTACACCTTC.

The V call is TRBV5-1, the J call TRBJ2-5; D might be TRBD2 (6 bases). V was pared by 4 bases and J by 1 base, with 14 bases between. The germline gives CDR1 SGHRS, CDR2 YFSETQ. CDR3 length: 15 amino acids. The CDR3 spells CASSGGGVLQETQYF. The CDR3 nucleotides read TGCGCCAGCAGCGGGGGAGGAGTGCTCCAAGAGACCCAGTACTTC.

This chain links TRBV19 with TRBJ2-1; 7 bases line up with TRBD2. The CDR3 sequence is 17 residues long. The ends lost 4 bases at V and 4 bases at J; junction bases unmatched: 13. Per the germline V gene, CDR1 is LNHDA and CDR2 is SQIVND (reference sequence). In nucleotides, the CDR3 is TGTGCCAGTAGTAAGGACCGGGACTACCAATTGTACAATGAGCAGTTCTTC. Its translation is CASSKDRDYQLYNEQFF.

The chain joins TRBV13 to TRBJ1-6, with unresolved D. The V end was cut by 7 bases, the J end by 7 bases, with 14 bases between. CDR1 is PRHDT and CDR2 is FYEKMQ in the germline V gene (reference sequence). The CDR3 length is 14 residues. CDR3 sequence: CASTALRANSPLHF. DNA of the CDR3: TGTGCCAGCACCGCCCTGCGGGCCAATTCACCCCTCCACTTT.

The chain carries TRBV11-3 and TRBJ2-3; D unclear. CDR1 is SGHNT, CDR2 YENEEA, per germline. There are 13 residues in the CDR3. V lost 2 bases to trimming and J lost 5 bases, with 8 bases between them. The chain's CDR3 is CASSLSGLDTQYF. CDR3 in DNA: TGTGCCAGCAGCTTATCAGGATTAGATACGCAGTATTTT.

V and J are TRBV7-9 and TRBJ2-5; 7 bases are a match to TRBD2. The germline V gene has CDR1 SEHNR and CDR2 FQNEAQ (reference sequence). Trimming cost V 5 bases and J 2 bases; bases outside gene matches: 11. CDR3 length equals 16 residues. The CDR3 region is CASSTRTSRRQETQYF. DNA for the CDR3: TGTGCCAGCAGCACTCGGACTAGTAGGCGTCAAGAGACCCAGTACTTC. Combining the CDR3 with reference TRBV7-9 and TRBJ2-5 gives the whole variable domain DTGVSQNPRHKITKRGQNVTFRCDPISEHNRLYWYRQTLGQGPEFLTYFQNEAQLEKSRLLSDRFSAERPKGSFSTLEIQRTEQGDSAMYLCASSTRTSRRQETQYFGPGTRLLVL.

The chain employs TRBV6-6 and TRBJ2-2, with D possibly matching TRBD1 (6 bases). CDR3 length: 15 residues. V was shortened by 6 bases and J by 0 bases, with 11 bases between the two germline ends. Germline lookup yields CDR1 MNHNY and CDR2 SVGAGI (reference sequence). CDR3 in DNA: TGTGCCAGCAGGGACGGGACAACGAACACCGGGGAGCTGTTTTTT. Its translation: CASRDGTTNTGELFF.

The chain employs TRBV28 and TRBJ1-6; perhaps TRBD1 as D (5 bases). Germline lookup yields CDR1 MDHEN and CDR2 SYDVKM. The V end was cut by 7 bases, the J end by 0 bases, with 16 bases between. The CDR3 sequence is 17 residues long. In nucleotides, the CDR3 is TGTGCCAGCAACCCAGTGGGGGGGAGCTCCTATAATTCACCCCTCCACTTT. Translating gives CASNPVGGSSYNSPLHF.